This record looks at one T cell receptor beta chain sequence and its context. Antigen unknown. The data are from a study of cytomegalovirus exposure and HLA in healthy donors. Study-level points and caveats: Later work showed greater clonal expansion in HLA-associated TCR beta chains than in equally common others. Later analysis demonstrated an association between a missense DCLRE1C variant and TCR beta V- and J-gene trimming.

The ends lost 6 bases at V and 5 bases at J; junction bases unmatched: 8. Germline-derived CDR1 and CDR2 are MNHNS and SASEGT. The CDR3 is 14 residues long. Vbeta (60) and Jbeta (13) primers were used in the PCR. In the authors' methods: Later analysis identified tens of millions of unique TCR beta chains, about 10 million shared. Measured with immunoSEQ multiplex PCR; TCRdb has only the in-frame clones, and not every one. V and J calls and clone size are given by that table; D and trimming were obtained from the DNA. There are around 100,000 clones in the sample; 81% occur only once, and around 4.2% lies in the top ten.

The TCR comes from a woman in her sixties or seventies in good health and CMV-seropositive. The rearrangement links TRBV6-1 to TRBJ2-7, with 9 bases identical to TRBD1. Sequenced: PBMCs. The CDR3 sequence is CASSAGTGPDEQYF. The DNA for the CDR3 is TGTGCCAGCAGCGCCGGGACAGGGCCTGACGAGCAGTACTTC.